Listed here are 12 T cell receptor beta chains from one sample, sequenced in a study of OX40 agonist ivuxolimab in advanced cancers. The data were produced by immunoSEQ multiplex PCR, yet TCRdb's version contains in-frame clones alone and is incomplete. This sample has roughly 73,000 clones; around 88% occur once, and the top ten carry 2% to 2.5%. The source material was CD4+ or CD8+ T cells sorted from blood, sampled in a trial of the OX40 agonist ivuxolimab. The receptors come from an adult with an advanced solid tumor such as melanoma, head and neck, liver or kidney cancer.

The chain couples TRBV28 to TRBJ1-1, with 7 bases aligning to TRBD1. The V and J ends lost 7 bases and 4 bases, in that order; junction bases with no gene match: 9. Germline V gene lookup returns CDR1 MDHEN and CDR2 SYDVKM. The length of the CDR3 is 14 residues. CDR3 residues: CASNAQGGSTEAFF. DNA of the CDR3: TGTGCCAGCAATGCTCAGGGGGGTAGCACTGAAGCTTTCTTT.

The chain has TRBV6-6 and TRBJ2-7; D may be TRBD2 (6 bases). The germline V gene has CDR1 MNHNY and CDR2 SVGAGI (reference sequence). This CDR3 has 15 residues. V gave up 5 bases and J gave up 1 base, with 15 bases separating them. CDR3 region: CASSRELRGSYEQYF. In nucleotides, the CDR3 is TGTGCCAGCAGTCGCGAACTGCGGGGATCCTACGAGCAGTACTTC.

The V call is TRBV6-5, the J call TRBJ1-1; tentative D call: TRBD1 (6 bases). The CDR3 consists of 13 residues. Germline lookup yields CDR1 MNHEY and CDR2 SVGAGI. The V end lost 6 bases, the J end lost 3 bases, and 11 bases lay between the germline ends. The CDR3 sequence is CASSLDRDTEAFF. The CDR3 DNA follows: TGTGCCAGCAGCCTGGACAGAGACACTGAAGCTTTCTTT.

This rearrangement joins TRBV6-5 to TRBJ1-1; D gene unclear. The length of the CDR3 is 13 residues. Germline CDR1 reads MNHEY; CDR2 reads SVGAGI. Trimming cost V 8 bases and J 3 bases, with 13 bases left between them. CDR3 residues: CASHPNTHTEAFF. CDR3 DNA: TGTGCCAGCCACCCCAACACCCACACTGAAGCTTTCTTT.

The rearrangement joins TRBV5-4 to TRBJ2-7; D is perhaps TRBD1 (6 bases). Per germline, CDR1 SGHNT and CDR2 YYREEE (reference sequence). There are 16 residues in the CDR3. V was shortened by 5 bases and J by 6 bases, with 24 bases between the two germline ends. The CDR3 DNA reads TGTGCCAGCAGTTCTAAAAAGCGGCAGGGGCTCGTCGAGCAGTACTTC. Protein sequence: CASSSKKRQGLVEQYF.

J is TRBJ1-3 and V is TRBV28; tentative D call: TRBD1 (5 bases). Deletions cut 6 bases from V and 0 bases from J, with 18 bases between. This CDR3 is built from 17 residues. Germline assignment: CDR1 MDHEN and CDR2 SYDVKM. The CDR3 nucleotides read TGTGCCAGCAGGCACCGGGACGGCGGACGCTCTGGAAACACCATATATTTT. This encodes CASRHRDGGRSGNTIYF.

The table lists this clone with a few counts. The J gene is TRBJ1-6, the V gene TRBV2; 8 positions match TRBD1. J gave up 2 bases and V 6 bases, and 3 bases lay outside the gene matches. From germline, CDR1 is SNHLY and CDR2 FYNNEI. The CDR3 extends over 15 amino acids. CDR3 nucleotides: TGTGCCAGCAGCCAGGACAGGGCCTATAATTCACCCCTCCACTTT. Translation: CASSQDRAYNSPLHF.

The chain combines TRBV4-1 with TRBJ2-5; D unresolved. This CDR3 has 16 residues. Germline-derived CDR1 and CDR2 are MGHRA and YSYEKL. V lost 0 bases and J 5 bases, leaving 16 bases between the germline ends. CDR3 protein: CASSQDSLHPEETQYF. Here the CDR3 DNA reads TGCGCCAGCAGCCAAGATTCCCTGCACCCGGAGGAGACCCAGTACTTC.

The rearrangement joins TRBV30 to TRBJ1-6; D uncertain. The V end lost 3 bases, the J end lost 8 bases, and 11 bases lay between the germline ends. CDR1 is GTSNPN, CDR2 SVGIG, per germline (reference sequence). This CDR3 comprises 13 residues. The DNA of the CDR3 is TGTGCCTGGAGGGTCCGTCCGGATTCACCCCTCCACTTT. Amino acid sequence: CAWRVRPDSPLHF.

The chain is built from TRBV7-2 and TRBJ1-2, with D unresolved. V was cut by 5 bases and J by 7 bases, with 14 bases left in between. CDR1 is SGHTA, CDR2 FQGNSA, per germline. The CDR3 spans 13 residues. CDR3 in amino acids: CASSPQRTGGYTF. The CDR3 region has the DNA TGTGCCAGCAGCCCCCAAAGGACGGGTGGCTACACCTTC. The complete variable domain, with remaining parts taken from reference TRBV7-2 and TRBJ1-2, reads GAGVSQSPSNKVTEKGKDVELRCDPISGHTALYWYRQSLGQGLEFLIYFQGNSAPDKSGLPSDRFSAERTGGSVSTLTIQRTQQEDSAVYLCASSPQRTGGYTFGSGTRLTVV.

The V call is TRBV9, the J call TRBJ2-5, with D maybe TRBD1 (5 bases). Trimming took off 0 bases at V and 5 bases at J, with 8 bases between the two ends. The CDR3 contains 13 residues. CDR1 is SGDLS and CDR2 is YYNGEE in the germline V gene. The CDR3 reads CASSVGRAETQYF. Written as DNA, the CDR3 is TGTGCCAGCAGCGTAGGCAGGGCGGAGACCCAGTACTTC.

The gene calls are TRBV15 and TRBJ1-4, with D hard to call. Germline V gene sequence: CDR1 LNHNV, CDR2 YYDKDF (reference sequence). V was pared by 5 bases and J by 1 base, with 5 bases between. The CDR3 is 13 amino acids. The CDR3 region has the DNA TGTGCCACCAGCCGGGGAACTAATGAAAAACTGTTTTTT. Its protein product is CATSRGTNEKLFF.